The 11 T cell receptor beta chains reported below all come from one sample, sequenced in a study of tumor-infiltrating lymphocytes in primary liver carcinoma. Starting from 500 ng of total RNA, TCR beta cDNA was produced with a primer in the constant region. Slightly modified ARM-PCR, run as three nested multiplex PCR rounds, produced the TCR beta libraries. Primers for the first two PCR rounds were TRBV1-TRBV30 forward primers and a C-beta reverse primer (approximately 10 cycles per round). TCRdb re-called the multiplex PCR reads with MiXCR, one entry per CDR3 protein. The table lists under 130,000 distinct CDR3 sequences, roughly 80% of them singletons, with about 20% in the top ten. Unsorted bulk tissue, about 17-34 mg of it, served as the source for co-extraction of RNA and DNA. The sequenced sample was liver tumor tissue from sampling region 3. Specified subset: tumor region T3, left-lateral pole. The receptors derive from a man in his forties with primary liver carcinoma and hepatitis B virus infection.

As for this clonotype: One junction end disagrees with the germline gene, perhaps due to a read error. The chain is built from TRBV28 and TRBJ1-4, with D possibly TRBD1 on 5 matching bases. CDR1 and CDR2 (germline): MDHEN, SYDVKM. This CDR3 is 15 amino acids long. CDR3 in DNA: TGTGCCAGCGGTTTCACCAGGGCACTGAATGAAAAACTGTTTTTT. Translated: CASGFTRALNEKLFF.

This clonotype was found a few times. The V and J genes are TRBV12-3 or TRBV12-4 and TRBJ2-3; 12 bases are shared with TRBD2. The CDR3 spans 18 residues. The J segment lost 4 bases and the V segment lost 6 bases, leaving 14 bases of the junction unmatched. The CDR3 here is CASSPRLTSGSVSDTQYF. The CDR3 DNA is TGTGCCAGCAGCCCAAGATTGACTAGCGGGAGTGTATCAGATACGCAGTATTTT.

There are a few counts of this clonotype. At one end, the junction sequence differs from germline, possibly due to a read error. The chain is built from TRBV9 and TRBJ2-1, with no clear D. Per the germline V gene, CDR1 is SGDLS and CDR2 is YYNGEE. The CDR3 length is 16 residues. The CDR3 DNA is TGTGCCAACAGCGTAGCAGACATAGATACTTACAATGAGCAGTTCTTC. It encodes CANSVADIDTYNEQFF.

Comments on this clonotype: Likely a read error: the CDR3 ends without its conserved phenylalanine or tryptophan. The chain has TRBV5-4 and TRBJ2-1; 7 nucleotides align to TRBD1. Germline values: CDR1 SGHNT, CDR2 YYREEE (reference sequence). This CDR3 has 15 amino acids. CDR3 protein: CANSLGMGTDNEQFL. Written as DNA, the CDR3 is TGTGCCAACAGCTTGGGAATGGGGACAGACAATGAGCAGTTCCTC.

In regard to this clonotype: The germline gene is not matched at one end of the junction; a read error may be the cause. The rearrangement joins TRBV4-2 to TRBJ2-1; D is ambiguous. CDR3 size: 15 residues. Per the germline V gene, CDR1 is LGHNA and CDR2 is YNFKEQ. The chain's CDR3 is CASSQEMQTNNKQFF. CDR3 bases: TGTGCCAGCAGCCAGGAAATGCAGACAAACAATAAGCAGTTCTTC.

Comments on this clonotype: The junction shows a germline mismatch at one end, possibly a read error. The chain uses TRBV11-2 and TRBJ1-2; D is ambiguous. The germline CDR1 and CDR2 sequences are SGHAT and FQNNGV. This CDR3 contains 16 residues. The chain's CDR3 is CASSLDSVAYFRGYAF. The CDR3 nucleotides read TGTGCCAGTAGCTTAGATTCGGTAGCCTATTTTCGAGGCTACGCCTTC.

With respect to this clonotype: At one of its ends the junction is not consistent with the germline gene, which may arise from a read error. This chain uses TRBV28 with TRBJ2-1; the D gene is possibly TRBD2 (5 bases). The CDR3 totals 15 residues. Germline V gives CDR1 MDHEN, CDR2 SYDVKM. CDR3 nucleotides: TGTACCAGCAGAAATAGAGGGAGCTCCTACAATGAGCAGTTCTTC. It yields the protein CTSRNRGSSYNEQFF.

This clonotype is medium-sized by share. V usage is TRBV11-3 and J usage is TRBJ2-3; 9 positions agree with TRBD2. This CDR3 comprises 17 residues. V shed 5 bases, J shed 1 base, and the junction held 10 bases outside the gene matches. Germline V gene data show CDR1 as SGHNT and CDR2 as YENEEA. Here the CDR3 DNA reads TGTGCCAGCAGCAAAGCGGTCGCGGGAGGGGGCACAGATACGCAGTATTTT. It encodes CASSKAVAGGGTDTQYF. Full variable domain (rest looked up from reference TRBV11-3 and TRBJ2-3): EAGVVQSPRYKIIEKKQPVAFWCNPISGHNTLYWYLQNLGQGPELLIRYENEEAVDDSQLPKDRFSAERLKGVDSTLKIQPAELGDSAVYLCASSKAVAGGGTDTQYFGPGTRLTVL.

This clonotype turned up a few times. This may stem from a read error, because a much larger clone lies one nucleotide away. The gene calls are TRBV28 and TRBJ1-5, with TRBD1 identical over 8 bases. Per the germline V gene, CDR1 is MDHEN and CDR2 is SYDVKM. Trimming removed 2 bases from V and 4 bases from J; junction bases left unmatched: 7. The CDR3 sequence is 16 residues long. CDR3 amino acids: CASSLQGAKRNQPQHF. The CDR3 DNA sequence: TGTGCCAGCAGTTTACAGGGGGCGAAACGGAATCAGCCCCAGCATTTT.

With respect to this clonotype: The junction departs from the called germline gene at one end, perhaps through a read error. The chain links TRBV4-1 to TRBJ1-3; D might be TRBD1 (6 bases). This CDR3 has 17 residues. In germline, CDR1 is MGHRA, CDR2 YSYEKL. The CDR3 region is CASSLTHDTGSGNTIYF. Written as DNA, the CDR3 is TGCGCTAGCAGCCTCACACATGATACAGGGTCGGGAAACACCATATATTTT.

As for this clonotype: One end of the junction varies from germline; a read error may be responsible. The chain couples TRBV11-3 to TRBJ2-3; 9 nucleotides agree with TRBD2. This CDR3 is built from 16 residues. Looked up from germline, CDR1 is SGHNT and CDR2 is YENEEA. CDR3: CASSGSPAGGVDMQFF. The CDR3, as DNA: TGTGCCAGCAGCGGTAGCCCGGCGGGAGGGGTGGATATGCAGTTTTTT. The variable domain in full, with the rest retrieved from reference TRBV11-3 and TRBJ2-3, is EAGVVQSPRYKIIEKKQPVAFWCNPISGHNTLYWYLQNLGQGPELLIRYENEEAVDDSQLPKDRFSAERLKGVDSTLKIQPAELGDSAVYLCASSGSPAGGVDMQFFGPGTRLTVL.